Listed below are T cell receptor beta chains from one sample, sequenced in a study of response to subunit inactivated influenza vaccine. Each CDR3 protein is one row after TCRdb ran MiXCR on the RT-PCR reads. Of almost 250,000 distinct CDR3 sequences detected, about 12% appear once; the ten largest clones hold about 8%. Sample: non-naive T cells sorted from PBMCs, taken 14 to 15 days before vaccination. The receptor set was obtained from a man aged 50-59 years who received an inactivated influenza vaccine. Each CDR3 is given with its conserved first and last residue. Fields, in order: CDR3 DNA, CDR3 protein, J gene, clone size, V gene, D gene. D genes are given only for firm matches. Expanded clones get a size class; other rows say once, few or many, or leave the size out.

TGTGCCATCAGCGAAATGGGGAGAGAGGGGCCCCAGCATTTT | CAISEMGREGPQHF | TRBJ1-5 | many | TRBV10-3 | .
TGTGCCAGCTCAATTATAGCGGAATACAATGAGCAGTTCTTC | CASSIIAEYNEQFF | TRBJ2-1 | . | TRBV18 | .
TGTGCCTCTACTAGTGGGGGGGCCGGTACGCAGTATTTT | CASTSGGAGTQYF | TRBJ2-3 | many | TRBV30 | .
TGCAGTGCTAGCGGGGCACCGGGACAGGCCGTTGAGGAGCAGTACTTC | CSASGAPGQAVEEQYF | TRBJ2-7 | . | TRBV20-1 | TRBD1
TGTGCCAGCAGCGTTGGGACAGGCAAGATCGCCGGGGAGCTGTTTTTT | CASSVGTGKIAGELFF | TRBJ2-2 | . | TRBV2 | TRBD1
TGTGCCAGCAGCAGCTCGGCTGGGAGCGAGACCCAGTACTTC | CASSSSAGSETQYF | TRBJ2-5 | many | TRBV12-3/TRBV12-4 | .
TGCAGTGCTATCGAGGACAGGGGAGGCTACGAGCAGTACTTC | CSAIEDRGGYEQYF | TRBJ2-7 | many | TRBV20-1 | TRBD1
TGTGCCAGCAGCATAAGCGGGGTGGTAGATACGCAGTATTTT | CASSISGVVDTQYF | TRBJ2-3 | many | TRBV7-2 | TRBD2
TGCAGTGCTAGAGGGAACACCGGGGAGCTGTTTTTT | CSARGNTGELFF | TRBJ2-2 | few | TRBV20-1 | .
TGTGCCACCAGTGAGACAGCCAAAGGTAGCTACACCTTC | CATSETAKGSYTF | TRBJ1-2 | few | TRBV24-1 | .
TGTGCCAGCAGGAAGCCGGCCTCTGGAAACACCATATATTTT | CASRKPASGNTIYF | TRBJ1-3 | . | TRBV5-5 | .
TGTGCCAGCAGTTACGAGTTTGTACTGTTCGGGTCAGTGGGGAACACTGAAGCTTTCTTT | CASSYEFVLFGSVGNTEAFF | TRBJ1-1 | few | TRBV6-2/TRBV6-3 | .
TGTGCCACCCTACCTACAGGGGGCAACACTGAAGCTTTCTTT | CATLPTGGNTEAFF | TRBJ1-1 | few | TRBV6-1 | TRBD1
TGTGCCAGCTCACAGACAGGGTCCTCTGGGGCCAACGTCCTGACTTTC | CASSQTGSSGANVLTF | TRBJ2-6 | . | TRBV18 | TRBD1
TGCGCCAGCTATGGTACCACCTACGAGCAGTACTTC | CASYGTTYEQYF | TRBJ2-7 | few | TRBV5-1 | .
TGTGCCAGCAGTACTGGGAAGTTCACAGATACGCAGTATTTT | CASSTGKFTDTQYF | TRBJ2-3 | many | TRBV6-5 | .
TGTGCCAGCAGTTACGGAGGGGGGGGTAATTGGGCTTTCTTT | CASSYGGGGNWAFF | TRBJ1-1 | few | TRBV6-5 | .
TGTGCCAGCGCGAGACTAGCGGGCACAGATACGCAGTATTTT | CASARLAGTDTQYF | TRBJ2-3 | many | TRBV25-1 | TRBD2
TGTGCCACCGCAAGTCGGACGGACCAGCCCCAGCATTTT | CATASRTDQPQHF | TRBJ1-5 | few | TRBV24-1 | .
TGTGCCAGCAGCAAGACAGATACGCAGTATTTT | CASSKTDTQYF | TRBJ2-3 | many | TRBV7-2 | .
TGTGCCAGCAGCCTACTTCTAGCGCAGATTAAGACCCAGTACTTC | CASSLLLAQIKTQYF | TRBJ2-5 | . | TRBV3-1 | .
TGTGCCAGCACCTTTCCGGGCCTTTTT | CASTFPGLF | TRBJ2-3 | few | TRBV27 | .
TGTGCCAGCAGTTCCCAAGTTGGGGACAGAGGAGGTGGCTACACCTTC | CASSSQVGDRGGGYTF | TRBJ1-2 | few | TRBV7-9 | TRBD1
TGTGCCTGGAGTCTTCAGGGGAACCCGGTGTCCCAGTACTTC | CAWSLQGNPVSQYF | TRBJ2-5 | . | TRBV30 | .
TGCAGTGCTACCACCGTAAGCTCCTACAATGAGCAGTTCTTC | CSATTVSSYNEQFF | TRBJ2-1 | few | TRBV20-1 | .
TGTGCCAGCCGGGGGGATAAAGCGGGAGGGCCAGGAAAGACCCAGTACTTC | CASRGDKAGGPGKTQYF | TRBJ2-5 | many | TRBV2 | TRBD2